This paragraph reports one TCR beta chain. Its specificity is unknown. The data derive from a study of shared clonotypes between healthy human individuals. Study findings and constraints: Among the subsets, naive ones generally showed larger estimated richness than memory ones.

The germline gives CDR1 ENHRY, CDR2 SYGVKD. Trimming left V 4 bases short and J 1 base short, with 13 bases between. The length of the CDR3 is 15 residues. The table came from immunoSEQ multiplex PCR; TCRdb's copy has only in-frame clones and leaves some out. This table has 2 million to 2.5 million clones, more than 90% appearing once. Source material: naive CD4+ T cells sorted from blood. As for subset: CD45RA+ positively selected. The rearrangement uses TRBV10-3 and TRBJ1-1, with D perhaps TRBD1 (5 bases). This clonotype was obtained from a man between 18 and 35 years old in good health. CDR3 residues: CAISASRERNTEAFF. DNA for the CDR3: TGTGCCATCAGTGCCAGCAGGGAGAGGAACACTGAAGCTTTCTTT.